Given below is one TCR beta chain in context. Its target is not known. This sample is drawn from a study of shared clonotypes between healthy human individuals. Profiled with immunoSEQ multiplex PCR; TCRdb holds only in-frame clones, not every one. This sample yields fewer than 700,000 clones, of which approximately 95% are seen a single time; 0.11% belongs to the top ten. Study-wide results and caveats: Sampling involved blood alone; tissue repertoires likely differ.

The V gene lost 2 bases and the J gene lost 4 bases, with 11 bases spanning the gap. Germline values: CDR1 MDHEN, CDR2 SYDVKM. This CDR3 spans 14 amino acids. Only CD45RO-negative cells positively selected for CCR7 counted as naive CD8 cells, so terminally differentiated effector memory CD45RA+ cells were excluded. The donor population consisted of healthy HIV-negative adults with no recent acute infections or vaccinations. This chain uses TRBV28 with TRBJ1-2; possibly TRBD1 for D (5 bases). Material for sequencing was naive CD8+ T cells sorted from blood. This TCR came from a woman under 40 in good health. The CDR3 bases are TGTGCCAGCAGTTTAATTCCAGGGTCCTATGGCTACACCTTC. It codes for CASSLIPGSYGYTF.